This TCR beta chain was profiled in a study of CD8 T cells in Susac syndrome. This CDR3 has 13 amino acids. Trimming took off 1 base at V and 1 base at J, with 8 bases between the two ends. Per germline, CDR1 SQVTM and CDR2 ANQGSEA. It was with random hexamers that 0.5 to 1 ug RNA was reverse transcribed. MiXCR was run by TCRdb on the immunoSEQ multiplex PCR reads, yielding one entry per CDR3 protein. Seen here are around 70,000 distinct CDR3 sequences, about 94% observed once, and the top ten hold less than 0.65%. Material: CD8+ T cells from PBMCs. This sequence joins TRBV29-1 and TRBJ2-7; no definite D call. The source of this sequence is a human donor with multiple sclerosis. The CDR3 nucleotides read TGCAGCGTTGAAGCTATGGAATCCTACGAGCAGTACTTC. This encodes CSVEAMESYEQYF.